A single sample gave rise to the 4 T cell receptor beta chains below, sequenced in a study of OX40 agonist ivuxolimab in advanced cancers. Repertoires were generated with immunoSEQ multiplex PCR, while TCRdb's copy carries only in-frame clones and drops some. The repertoire consists of about 39,000 clones, with roughly 90% occurring once and the leading ten covering 22%. The input for sequencing was CD4+ or CD8+ T cells sorted from blood, taken in a trial of the OX40 agonist ivuxolimab. All receptors come from an adult with an advanced solid tumor such as melanoma, head and neck, liver or kidney cancer.

V is TRBV30 and J is TRBJ2-7, with 12 bases matching TRBD2. V gave up 2 bases and J gave up 3 bases; unmatched junction bases: 5. This CDR3 contains 15 residues. Germline V gene lookup returns CDR1 GTSNPN and CDR2 SVGIG (reference sequence). This CDR3 is CAWSYGLAGFYEQYF. CDR3 in DNA: TGTGCCTGGAGTTATGGACTAGCGGGATTCTACGAGCAGTACTTC.

The rearrangement uses TRBV29-1 and TRBJ2-7; unclear D gene. The ends were cut back, 3 bases at V and 7 bases at J, with 16 bases in the middle. CDR1 SQVTM and CDR2 ANQGSEA come from the germline V gene. The CDR3 sequence is 13 residues long. CDR3 bases: TGCAGCGTTGAGCACACGGACGTAGGTGAGCAGTACTTC. Its protein product is CSVEHTDVGEQYF.

This clone is classed as medium-sized. V usage is TRBV9 and J usage is TRBJ2-2, with D possibly TRBD2 on 5 matching bases. Germline assignment: CDR1 SGDLS and CDR2 YYNGEE. This CDR3 contains 14 residues. Trimming removed 3 bases at V and 4 bases at J, with 10 bases between. The CDR3 protein is CASSGEGFTGELFF. The CDR3 DNA follows: TGTGCCAGCAGCGGAGAGGGATTCACCGGGGAGCTGTTTTTT.

In DNA form, the CDR3 reads TGTGCCAGCAGTTACCTCGGTTATGAGCAGTTCTTC. It yields the protein CASSYLGYEQFF. This chain joins TRBV6-5 and TRBJ2-1; D uncertain. V lost 2 bases and J lost 8, with 7 bases in between. The CDR3 extends over 12 amino acids. Germline-derived CDR1 and CDR2 are MNHEY and SVGAGI.